These T cell receptor beta chains were read from a single sample in a study of blood T cell repertoires in COVID-19. Repertoires were generated with immunoSEQ multiplex PCR, while TCRdb's copy carries only in-frame clones and drops some. Here the sample spans 350,000 to 450,000 clones, 90% to 95% being singletons. The sequenced sample consisted of PBMCs or T cells enriched from blood (not recorded which). These TCRs come from a woman between 40 and 55 years old who had been exposed to COVID-19. Each CDR3 is given with its conserved first and last residue. The D gene is left open where the match is weak. Clone size is not always given. Where it is, it says once, few, many or a class for expanded clones.

.,TRBV27,TRBD1,TRBJ1-2,TGTGCCAGCAGTCAGGGGGACAGCTATGGCTACACCTTC,CASSQGDSYGYTF
few,TRBV10-3,TRBD2,TRBJ2-1,TGTGCCATCAGTGAAGGTAGAGGCGGGAGCTACAATGAGCAGTTCTTC,CAISEGRGGSYNEQFF
.,TRBV18,TRBD1,TRBJ2-5,TGTGCCAGCTCACTGCCCAGGACAGGTCAAGAGACCCAGTACTTC,CASSLPRTGQETQYF
.,TRBV19,.,TRBJ1-5,TGTGCCAGTACTCGGGCAGGGTGGAATCAGCCCCAGCATTTT,CASTRAGWNQPQHF
.,TRBV10-3,.,TRBJ1-2,TGTGCCATCAGTTTAACAGAAGGTGGCTTTGGCTACACCTTC,CAISLTEGGFGYTF
.,TRBV2,.,TRBJ1-1,TGTGCCAGCAGCGACACCGGCCCGGGGGTAACTGAAGCTTTCTTT,CASSDTGPGVTEAFF
.,TRBV30,.,TRBJ2-7,TGTGCCTGGACTAGCAGCTCCTACGAGCAGTACTTC,CAWTSSSYEQYF
once,TRBV19,.,TRBJ1-1,TGTGCCAGTAGTACCTCCGGGACTCCCATGGAAGCTTTCTTT,CASSTSGTPMEAFF
once,TRBV7-9,.,TRBJ1-3,TGTGCCAGCAGCCGTTCGACAGTCTCTGGAAACACCATATATTTT,CASSRSTVSGNTIYF
.,TRBV29-1,.,TRBJ1-1,TGCAGCGCATCTCGGAACACTGAAGCTTTCTTT,CSASRNTEAFF
.,TRBV1,.,TRBJ1-1,TGCACCAGCAGCTCCGGACAGGGGAGGAGGGACACTGAAGCTTTCTTT,CTSSSGQGRRDTEAFF
.,TRBV5-4,TRBD2,TRBJ2-7,TGTGCCAGCAGCTTGGCCCCCGGACTAGCCACCTACGAGCAGTACTTC,CASSLAPGLATYEQYF
.,TRBV19,.,TRBJ2-3,TGTGCCACTAGAAGTGCTGTAGGCACAGATACGCAGTATTTT,CATRSAVGTDTQYF
.,TRBV5-1,TRBD2,TRBJ2-3,TGCGCCAGCAGCTTGAGCGGGGGAGCTTACGATACGCAGTATTTT,CASSLSGGAYDTQYF
.,TRBV30,TRBD1,TRBJ1-1,TGTGCCTGGAAGAGACAGGGAATTATGGACACTGAAGCTTTCTTT,CAWKRQGIMDTEAFF
.,TRBV6-1,TRBD1,TRBJ1-5,TGTGCCAGCAGTGAACCCGTTACAGGGGGTCAGCCCCAGCATTTT,CASSEPVTGGQPQHF
.,TRBV21-1,.,TRBJ1-2,TGTGCCAGCAGCAAAGTAACGCAGGGGGCTTATGGCTACACCTTC,CASSKVTQGAYGYTF
.,TRBV20-1,.,TRBJ2-4,TGCAGTGCTAGTAGGGTACAGGTAGCCAAAAACATTCAGTACTTC,CSASRVQVAKNIQYF
.,TRBV20-1,TRBD2,TRBJ2-7,TGCAGTGCTAGTTCCGGTCTAGCGGGAGCAGACCGCGAGCAGTACTTC,CSASSGLAGADREQYF
.,TRBV6-5,TRBD1,TRBJ1-6,TGTGCCAGCAGCCCACAGGGGGCTTTTACCTCACCCCTCCACTTT,CASSPQGAFTSPLHF
.,TRBV19,.,TRBJ1-5,TGTGCCAGTAGTATAAGGGCAGGGAAGGCCCTGTTGAGCAATCAGCCCCAGCATTTT,CASSIRAGKALLSNQPQHF
.,TRBV10-1,.,TRBJ2-7,TGCGCCAGCAGTGAGAGGGCCGGGGGCTACGAGCAGTACTTC,CASSERAGGYEQYF
.,TRBV14,.,TRBJ1-3,TGTGCCAGCAGCCAAGCCGGGGGAAACACCATATATTTT,CASSQAGGNTIYF
.,TRBV25-1,.,TRBJ1-3,TGTGCCAGCAGTGAAAACACAGGGCCTCCTGGAAACACCATATATTTT,CASSENTGPPGNTIYF
.,TRBV12-3/TRBV12-4,.,TRBJ1-5,TGTGCCAGCAGTTTAAGAACAAATCAGCCCCAGCATTTT,CASSLRTNQPQHF
.,TRBV7-2,TRBD2,TRBJ2-7,TGTGCCAGCAGGACTAGCGGGAGCTCCTACGAGCAGTACTTC,CASRTSGSSYEQYF
.,TRBV19,TRBD1,TRBJ1-5,TGTGCCAGTAGTTTAAGGGGGCTAGGGCAGCCCCAGCATTTT,CASSLRGLGQPQHF
.,TRBV30,.,TRBJ1-3,TGTGCCTGGAGTGGAGGGCTGAGCTCTGGAAACACCATATATTTT,CAWSGGLSSGNTIYF
.,TRBV7-9,TRBD1,TRBJ1-1,TGTGCCAGCAGCGTAGGGACAGCTTTCGGAGCTTTCTTT,CASSVGTAFGAFF
.,TRBV6-5,.,TRBJ1-2,TGTGCCAGCAGTTACTTCGCGGAAGCAAACTATGGCTACACCTTC,CASSYFAEANYGYTF